These 9 T cell receptor beta chains share one sample of origin, sequenced in a study of OX40 agonist ivuxolimab in advanced cancers. Repertoires were generated with immunoSEQ multiplex PCR, while TCRdb's copy carries only in-frame clones and drops some. The data contain tens of thousands of clones, 80% to 95% of them singletons. This sample comprised CD4+ or CD8+ T cells sorted from blood, obtained in a trial of the OX40 agonist ivuxolimab. The receptors shown here come from an adult with an advanced solid tumor such as melanoma, head and neck, liver or kidney cancer.

CDR3 region: CASSLTGTGGAYTF. The CDR3 coding sequence is TGTGCCAGCAGCTTGACTGGGACAGGGGGGGCCTACACCTTC. The chain joins TRBV7-8 to TRBJ1-2; 11 nucleotides align to TRBD1. V dropped 3 bases and J dropped 10; count of bases not matched to a gene: 7. Germline lookup yields CDR1 SGHVS and CDR2 FQNEAQ. This CDR3 is built from 14 residues.

This clone was seen once. The V and J genes are TRBV7-9 and TRBJ2-7, with D possibly matching TRBD1 (5 bases). From germline, CDR1 is SEHNR and CDR2 FQNEAQ (reference sequence). The CDR3 is made up of 14 amino acids. Trimming cost V 8 bases and J 2 bases, with 16 bases left between them. The chain's CDR3 is CASQGGLATYEQYF. The CDR3 DNA is TGTGCCAGCCAGGGTGGATTGGCTACCTACGAGCAGTACTTC. The complete variable domain, with remaining parts taken from reference TRBV7-9 and TRBJ2-7, reads DTGVSQNPRHKITKRGQNVTFRCDPISEHNRLYWYRQTLGQGPEFLTYFQNEAQLEKSRLLSDRFSAERPKGSFSTLEIQRTEQGDSAMYLCASQGGLATYEQYFGPGTRLTVT.

The chain carries TRBV28 and TRBJ2-7; 8 positions agree with TRBD1. The CDR3 length is 13 residues. The V gene end was trimmed by 4 bases and the J gene end by 9 bases; junction bases not matched to a gene: 8. Germline values: CDR1 MDHEN, CDR2 SYDVKM. The CDR3 DNA reads as TGTGCCAGCAGTTCCGGACAGGGTACGGGGCAGTACTTC. Its translation: CASSSGQGTGQYF. Variable domain in full (rest from reference TRBV28 and TRBJ2-7): DVKVTQSSRYLVKRTGEKVFLECVQDMDHENMFWYRQDPGLGLRLIYFSYDVKMKEKGDIPEGYSVSREKKERFSLILESASTNQTSMYLCASSSGQGTGQYFGPGTRLTVT.

The CDR3 loop is CSALVSAEQYF. The DNA for the CDR3 is TGCAGTGCTTTGGTTTCGGCCGAGCAGTACTTC. V is TRBV20-1 and J is TRBJ2-7; D gene unclear. With 5 bases removed from V and 6 bases from J, the gap between germline ends came to 11 bases. Germline CDR1 reads DFQATT; CDR2 reads SNEGSKA (reference sequence). This CDR3 contains 11 residues.

V and J are TRBV11-3 and TRBJ2-7; 7 bases are a match to TRBD1. The V segment lost 5 bases and the J segment 4 bases; nucleotides outside the gene matches: 8. Germline V CDR1 and CDR2: SGHNT, YENEEA. CDR3 length equals 14 residues. The CDR3 coding sequence is TGTGCCAGCAGCGAACCGGGACAGTTTTACGAGCAGTACTTC. Its protein product is CASSEPGQFYEQYF.

The chain combines TRBV11-2 with TRBJ1-1, with TRBD1 as a possible D gene (6 bases). Looked up from germline, CDR1 is SGHAT and CDR2 is FQNNGV. V lost 5 bases and J lost 8, with 15 bases in between. The CDR3 covers 13 residues. The CDR3 DNA follows: TGTGCCAGCAGCCTCGGGGGGGGGCTAGAAGCTTTCTTT. It translates to CASSLGGGLEAFF. Together with reference TRBV11-2 and TRBJ1-1, the CDR3 gives the full variable domain: EAGVAQSPRYKIIEKRQSVAFWCNPISGHATLYWYQQILGQGPKLLIQFQNNGVVDDSQLPKDRFSAERLKGVDSTLKIQPAKLEDSAVYLCASSLGGGLEAFFGQGTRLTVV.

The chain couples TRBV2 to TRBJ2-2, with 11 bases lining up with TRBD2. The germline CDR1 and CDR2 sequences are SNHLY and FYNNEI. CDR3 length equals 13 residues. J gave up 7 bases and V 6 bases, and 1 base lay outside the gene matches. The CDR3 sequence is CASRGLAVGELFF. Here the CDR3 DNA reads TGTGCCAGCAGGGGACTAGCGGTCGGGGAGCTGTTTTTT.

The chain carries TRBV11-2 and TRBJ2-2, with 10 bases aligning to TRBD2. Germline V CDR1 and CDR2: SGHAT, FQNNGV. V lost 5 bases, J lost 5 bases, and 5 bases stayed unmatched. CDR3 length: 15 amino acids. CDR3 bases: TGTGCCAGCAGCCGCGTGGGACTAGCGACCGGGGAGCTGTTTTTT. Its protein is CASSRVGLATGELFF. Looking up the rest from reference TRBV11-2 and TRBJ2-2 gives the full variable domain: EAGVAQSPRYKIIEKRQSVAFWCNPISGHATLYWYQQILGQGPKLLIQFQNNGVVDDSQLPKDRFSAERLKGVDSTLKIQPAKLEDSAVYLCASSRVGLATGELFFGEGSRLTVL.

This chain uses TRBV6-1 with TRBJ2-3; weak D call: TRBD2 (7 bases). Germline CDR1 is MNHNS and CDR2 is SASEGT. V lost 4 bases to trimming and J lost 1 base, with 9 bases between them. The CDR3 runs to 14 residues. DNA of the CDR3: TGTGCCAGCAGTGGAGGGGGGGGCACAGATACGCAGTATTTT. Translating gives CASSGGGGTDTQYF.